A selection of T cell receptor beta chains follows, all from one sample in a study of glioma-infiltrating T cells after dendritic cell vaccination. Sequencing used immunoSEQ multiplex PCR; TCRdb keeps in-frame clones, though not all of them. The table has tens of thousands of clones, roughly four fifths seen once; the top ten hold approximately 15%. Sequenced here: blood, sampled after dendritic cell vaccination. The receptors stem from a human donor with glioblastoma. CDR3s include the opening cysteine and the closing phenylalanine or tryptophan. Each record gives: J gene, V gene, clone size, D gene, CDR3 DNA, CDR3 protein. The D gene is left open where the match is weak. Clone sizes are given selectively: once, few, many, or a class where the clone is expanded.

J: TRBJ2-7
V: TRBV29-1
size: -
D: -
DNA: TGCAGCGTTCCCACTCCAGGTAGTGGCTACGAGCAGTACTTC
CDR3: CSVPTPGSGYEQYF

J: TRBJ1-1
V: TRBV5-4
size: few
D: -
DNA: TGTGCCAGCACCAACCTTCGGGGGGGCATAGAATACACTGAAGCTTTCTTT
CDR3: CASTNLRGGIEYTEAFF

J: TRBJ2-1
V: TRBV2
size: few
D: -
DNA: TGTGCCACCCGACCAGCCCGGAGCTCCTACAATGAGCAGTTCTTC
CDR3: CATRPARSSYNEQFF

J: TRBJ2-2
V: TRBV19
size: -
D: TRBD1
DNA: TGTGCCAGTAGTATAGACTTCAGGGGGTTAGGGGAGCTGTTTTTT
CDR3: CASSIDFRGLGELFF

J: TRBJ2-1
V: TRBV11-2
size: -
D: -
DNA: TGTGCCAGCAGACGCCTACAGGGAAGACTCTACAATGAGCAGTTCTTC
CDR3: CASRRLQGRLYNEQFF

J: TRBJ1-3
V: TRBV18
size: -
D: -
DNA: TGTGCCAGCTCACCCTATGGCATATATTTT
CDR3: CASSPYGIYF

J: TRBJ2-3
V: TRBV4-3
size: -
D: -
DNA: TGCGCCAGCAGCCATGTCCTTACAGATACGCAGTATTTT
CDR3: CASSHVLTDTQYF

J: TRBJ2-3
V: TRBV30
size: -
D: -
DNA: TGTGCCTGGAGTGGTAATAGCTTTTTGGCAGATACGCAGTATTTT
CDR3: CAWSGNSFLADTQYF

J: TRBJ1-3
V: TRBV4-1
size: -
D: TRBD1
DNA: TGCGCCAGCAGCCAACCTCGACAGGGGAGCTCTGGAAACACCATATATTTT
CDR3: CASSQPRQGSSGNTIYF

J: TRBJ2-7
V: TRBV30
size: -
D: TRBD1
DNA: TGTGCCTGGAGGAGGGACAGGGCGGCCTCCTACGAGCAGTACTTC
CDR3: CAWRRDRAASYEQYF

J: TRBJ1-1
V: TRBV30
size: -
D: -
DNA: TGTGCCTGGAGTGCGGTTTCAGGGTCGACTGAAGCTTTCTTT
CDR3: CAWSAVSGSTEAFF

J: TRBJ1-1
V: TRBV5-4
size: -
D: -
DNA: TGTGCCAGCAGCTTACAGGGTACCAACACTGAAGCTTTCTTT
CDR3: CASSLQGTNTEAFF

J: TRBJ1-2
V: TRBV4-1
size: -
D: TRBD1
DNA: TGCGCCAGCAGCCAAGACCCGACAGGGGGACACCTCTATGGCTACACCTTC
CDR3: CASSQDPTGGHLYGYTF

J: TRBJ1-4
V: TRBV6-5
size: -
D: -
DNA: TGTGCCAGCAGCCGGGAGGTAGGGGCAGGTGAAAAACTGTTTTTT
CDR3: CASSREVGAGEKLFF

J: TRBJ1-3
V: TRBV7-6
size: -
D: -
DNA: TGTGCCAGCAGCTTAGGTCCGAGCTCTGGAAACACCATATATTTT
CDR3: CASSLGPSSGNTIYF

J: TRBJ1-1
V: TRBV10-1
size: -
D: -
DNA: TGCGCCAGCAGTGATCTCTCAGACACTGAAGCTTTCTTT
CDR3: CASSDLSDTEAFF

J: TRBJ2-3
V: TRBV9
size: -
D: -
DNA: TGTGCCAGCAGCCTCTTGGGGGGAGGGGGGTTGGATACGCAGTATTTT
CDR3: CASSLLGGGGLDTQYF

J: TRBJ2-5
V: TRBV7-2
size: -
D: TRBD1
DNA: TGTGCCAGCAGCTTGGGAGGCAGGGGGCCAGAGACCCAGTACTTC
CDR3: CASSLGGRGPETQYF

J: TRBJ2-7
V: TRBV4-1
size: -
D: TRBD1
DNA: TGCGCCAGCAGCCAGCCCCGGGACAGGGTCTACGAGCAGTACTTC
CDR3: CASSQPRDRVYEQYF

J: TRBJ1-2
V: TRBV6-1
size: few
D: -
DNA: TGTGCCAGCAGTGAAGCGGGGGGGACTCAGGGCTATGGCTACACCTTC
CDR3: CASSEAGGTQGYGYTF

J: TRBJ1-6
V: TRBV5-4
size: -
D: TRBD1
DNA: TGTGCCAGCAGCTTGGGGGGACAGGGATCCTATAATTCACCCCTCCACTTT
CDR3: CASSLGGQGSYNSPLHF

J: TRBJ2-5
V: TRBV5-1
size: -
D: TRBD2
DNA: TGCGCCAGCAGCTTGGGACTAGCGGGGGGGGAGACCCAGTACTTC
CDR3: CASSLGLAGGETQYF